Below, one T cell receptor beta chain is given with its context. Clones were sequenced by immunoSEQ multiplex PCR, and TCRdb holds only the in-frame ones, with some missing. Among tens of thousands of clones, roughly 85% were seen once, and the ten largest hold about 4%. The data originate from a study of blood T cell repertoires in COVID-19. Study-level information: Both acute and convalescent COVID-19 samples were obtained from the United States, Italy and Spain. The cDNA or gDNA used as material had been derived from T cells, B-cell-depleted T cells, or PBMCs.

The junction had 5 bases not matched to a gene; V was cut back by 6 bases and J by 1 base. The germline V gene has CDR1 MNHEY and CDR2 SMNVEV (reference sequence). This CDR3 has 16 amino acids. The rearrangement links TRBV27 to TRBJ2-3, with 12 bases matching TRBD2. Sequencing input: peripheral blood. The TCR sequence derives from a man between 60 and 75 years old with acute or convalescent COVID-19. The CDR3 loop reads CASSRTSGTGTDTQYF. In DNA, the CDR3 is TGTGCCAGCAGCCGGACTAGCGGGACAGGCACAGATACGCAGTATTTT.